These 27 T cell receptor beta chains came from one sample sequenced in a study of breast tumors, draining lymph nodes, adjacent tissues. One entry per CDR3 protein results from TCRdb running MiXCR on the multiplex PCR reads. The table records more than 15,000 distinct CDR3 sequences, around 60% of them present only once. Sequenced material: tumor-adjacent breast tissue. These TCRs come from a female donor with breast cancer. Some clones in this sample may be carry-over from other donors' samples.

This rearrangement joins TRBV4-1 to TRBJ2-7, with D hard to call. The CDR3 is made up of 17 amino acids. V dropped 4 bases and J dropped 4 bases, with 23 bases sitting between them. Germline lookup yields CDR1 MGHRA and CDR2 YSYEKL. CDR3 residues: CASSPDRLRIDRYEQYF. CDR3 coding DNA: TGCGCCAGCAGCCCCGACCGATTGCGGATAGATAGATACGAGCAGTACTTC.

By share, this clonotype counts as medium-sized. This CDR3 reads CSARTEGDSPLHF. For the CDR3, the DNA is TGCAGTGCTAGAACAGAGGGGGATTCACCCCTCCACTTT. This chain connects TRBV20-1 to TRBJ1-6; weak D call: TRBD1 (6 bases). This CDR3 has 13 residues. The germline CDR1 and CDR2 sequences are DFQATT and SNEGSKA (reference sequence). Trimming took 2 bases from V and 8 from J, leaving 10 bases between them.

The rearrangement joins TRBV9 to TRBJ1-6; D may be TRBD1 (6 bases). The CDR3 is 14 amino acids. Per the germline V gene, CDR1 is SGDLS and CDR2 is YYNGEE. The V end lost 7 bases, the J end lost 10 bases, and 18 bases lay between the germline ends. CDR3 residues: CASVAGGSGSPLHF. The CDR3 nucleotides read TGTGCCAGCGTAGCTGGGGGCAGTGGGTCACCCCTCCACTTT.

Of note for this clonotype: This may come from a read error, since a much larger clone is one base off. This sequence joins TRBV5-4 and TRBJ1-1, with a weak D call TRBD1 (5 bases). This CDR3 spans 15 amino acids. CDR1 is SGHNT, CDR2 YYREEE, per germline (reference sequence). V dropped 4 bases and J dropped 1 base, with 14 bases sitting between them. The CDR3 nucleotides read TGTGCCAGCAGCGTCGGGACTTCGGGGAACACTGAAGCTTTCTTT. Amino acids: CASSVGTSGNTEAFF.

This clonotype was observed a handful of times. The J gene is TRBJ2-3, the V gene TRBV12-3 or TRBV12-4, with 8 bases that match TRBD2. This CDR3 has 15 amino acids. V was clipped by 6 bases and J by 2 bases; unmatched bases: 7. The CDR3 protein is CASSLGLASTDTQYF. CDR3 sequence (DNA): TGTGCCAGCAGCCTCGGACTAGCCTCCACAGATACGCAGTATTTT.

This clonotype was seen ten or more times. This may arise from a read error, as a much more abundant clone is one base away. The chain combines TRBV13 with TRBJ2-2; possibly TRBD1 for D (5 bases). CDR3 length equals 15 residues. CDR1 is PRHDT, CDR2 FYEKMQ, per germline (reference sequence). V was pared by 5 bases and J by 2 bases, with 12 bases between. This chain's CDR3 is CASSPRTSNTGELFF. The CDR3 DNA reads as TGTGCCAGCAGCCCCCGGACAAGCAACACCGGGGAGCTGTTTTTT.

The genes are TRBV20-1 and TRBJ2-5; D is possibly TRBD1 (6 bases). Germline CDR1 and CDR2: DFQATT and SNEGSKA (reference sequence). The CDR3 consists of 13 residues. Trimming stripped 3 bases from V and 2 bases from J, with 10 bases between. The CDR3 region has the DNA TGCAGTGCTAGGGGGGCACTTCAAGAGACCCAGTACTTC. Translated: CSARGALQETQYF.

The V call is TRBV9, the J call TRBJ1-4; 8 nucleotides agree with TRBD1. The CDR3 loop spans 14 amino acids. Trimming removed 4 bases from V and 3 bases from J; junction bases left unmatched: 2. Germline CDR1 SGDLS, CDR2 YYNGEE. In DNA, the CDR3 is TGTGCCAGCAGCAGGACAGGGCCTAATGAAAAACTGTTTTTT. Its translation is CASSRTGPNEKLFF.

This chain connects TRBV15 to TRBJ1-6; a weak D match, TRBD1 (5 bases). This CDR3 region has 16 residues. The germline V gene has CDR1 LNHNV and CDR2 YYDKDF (reference sequence). Trimming stripped 3 bases from V and 9 bases from J, with 18 bases between. CDR3 sequence: CATSSKAGGSGSPLHF. CDR3 nucleotide sequence: TGTGCCACCAGCAGCAAGGCGGGGGGGAGTGGTTCACCCCTCCACTTT.

This clonotype has at least ten counts. The V gene is TRBV20-1, the J gene TRBJ2-1; TRBD2 aligns across 7 bases. The CDR3 length is 14 residues. V shed 6 bases, J shed 0 bases, and the junction held 5 bases outside the gene matches. Germline V lookup: CDR1 DFQATT, CDR2 SNEGSKA (reference sequence). The CDR3 region is CSANRGGSYNEQFF. In nucleotides, the CDR3 is TGCAGTGCGAACCGCGGGGGCTCCTACAATGAGCAGTTCTTC.

The CDR3 sequence is CSVEGQGLDEQYF. Written as DNA, the CDR3 is TGCAGCGTAGAGGGACAGGGGCTCGACGAGCAGTACTTC. The chain uses TRBV29-1 and TRBJ2-7; 10 bases line up with TRBD1. V lost 6 bases, J lost 5 bases, and 7 bases stayed unmatched. CDR3 length: 13 amino acids. Germline V CDR1 and CDR2: SQVTM, ANQGSEA.

V usage is TRBV7-2 and J usage is TRBJ1-4; D gene unclear. The CDR3 is 12 residues long. Germline CDR1 SGHTA, CDR2 FQGNSA. Deletions cut 5 bases from V and 15 bases from J, with 16 bases between. The CDR3 is CASSDDRNSMFF. The CDR3 coding sequence is TGTGCCAGCAGCGACGACCGGAATTCTATGTTTTTT. The variable domain in full, with the rest retrieved from reference TRBV7-2 and TRBJ1-4, is GAGVSQSPSNKVTEKGKDVELRCDPISGHTALYWYRQSLGQGLEFLIYFQGNSAPDKSGLPSDRFSAERTGGSVSTLTIQRTQQEDSAVYLCASSDDRNSMFFGSGTQLSVL.

This sequence joins TRBV9 and TRBJ2-5; D gene unclear. Germline loops: CDR1 SGDLS, CDR2 YYNGEE. The CDR3 consists of 13 residues. The V end was cut by 5 bases, the J end by 7 bases, with 15 bases between. The CDR3 is CASREPHFPTQYF. Here the CDR3 DNA reads TGTGCCAGCAGGGAACCTCACTTTCCGACCCAGTACTTC.

In this sample, this clonotype turned up many times. The chain links TRBV6-1 to TRBJ2-7, with unresolved D. CDR1 is MNHNS, CDR2 SASEGT, per germline. This CDR3 is built from 15 residues. V was shortened by 2 bases and J by 2 bases, with 13 bases between the two germline ends. CDR3: CASSEREEGAYEQYV. The CDR3 DNA reads TGTGCCAGCAGTGAACGCGAAGAAGGAGCCTACGAGCAGTACGTC.

The chain joins TRBV24-1 to TRBJ1-2; D is perhaps TRBD1 (6 bases). The length of the CDR3 is 12 residues. Germline V lookup: CDR1 KGHDR, CDR2 SFDVKD. V was pared by 3 bases and J by 8 bases, with 9 bases between. The CDR3 reads CATSDVGQGYTF. The DNA for the CDR3 is TGTGCCACCAGTGATGTTGGACAGGGCTACACCTTC.

The chain has TRBV20-1 and TRBJ1-3, with D possibly TRBD1 on 5 matching bases. The germline CDR1 and CDR2 sequences are DFQATT and SNEGSKA (reference sequence). Trimming took 6 bases from V and 0 from J, leaving 9 bases between them. CDR3 length equals 13 residues. CDR3: CSALTVSGNTIYF. The DNA of the CDR3 is TGCAGTGCCTTGACAGTCTCTGGAAACACCATATATTTT.

The chain recombines TRBV7-9 with TRBJ1-3; D uncertain. This CDR3 contains 14 residues. Trimming removed 1 base at V and 0 bases at J, with 4 bases between. Germline-derived CDR1 and CDR2 are SEHNR and FQNEAQ (reference sequence). CDR3 residues: CASSLVGSGNTIYF. The CDR3 nucleotides are TGTGCCAGCAGCTTAGTGGGCTCTGGAAACACCATATATTTT.

In its sample, this clonotype was seen many times. J is TRBJ1-6 and V is TRBV6-2 or TRBV6-3; no reliable D call. CDR1 is MNHEY, CDR2 SVGEGT, per germline. This CDR3 contains 12 residues. Trimming removed 6 bases from V and 9 bases from J, with 9 bases in between. CDR3 region: CASRTMSSPLHF. In DNA form, the CDR3 reads TGTGCCAGCAGAACAATGAGTTCACCCCTCCACTTT.

This clonotype occurred many times. This rearrangement joins TRBV19 to TRBJ1-1, with 9 positions matching TRBD1. Germline trimming cut 5 bases from V and 4 bases from J; bases unmatched to any gene: 8. The CDR3 is 15 amino acids. CDR1 is LNHDA and CDR2 is SQIVND in the germline V gene (reference sequence). CDR3 loop: CASSGTGGGGTEAFF. CDR3 DNA sequence: TGTGCCAGTAGTGGAACAGGGGGCGGCGGCACTGAAGCTTTCTTT.

The rearrangement links TRBV6-6 to TRBJ1-4, with unresolved D. The CDR3 covers 12 residues. Germline CDR1 is MNHNY and CDR2 is SVGAGI (reference sequence). V dropped 2 bases and J dropped 15 bases, with 13 bases sitting between them. CDR3 amino acids: CASSYPADRMFF. The CDR3 region has the DNA TGTGCCAGCAGTTACCCCGCGGATCGGATGTTTTTT.

V usage is TRBV20-1 and J usage is TRBJ2-5, with 11 positions matching TRBD2. Trimming cost V 5 bases and J 4 bases; bases outside gene matches: 3. Germline CDR1 and CDR2: DFQATT and SNEGSKA (reference sequence). This CDR3 contains 13 residues. CDR3 nucleotides: TGCAGTGCTGCTAGCGGGGGGTCAGAGACCCAGTACTTC. This encodes CSAASGGSETQYF.

The chain couples TRBV7-8 to TRBJ1-6; D is uncertain. The CDR3 has 16 residues. Trimming shortened V by 3 bases and J by 0 bases, and 9 bases separated the two germline ends. Germline CDR1 and CDR2: SGHVS and FQNEAQ. The CDR3 DNA is TGTGCCAGCAGCTTGGGCAGGAGCTCCTATAATTCACCCCTCCACTTT. Translated, it gives CASSLGRSSYNSPLHF.

This clonotype was counted a single time. Since a much larger clone is just one base distant, this may be a read error. V is TRBV7-9 and J is TRBJ1-1, with D unresolved. The CDR3 contains 13 residues. Per germline, CDR1 SEHNR and CDR2 FQNEAQ (reference sequence). Between the trimmed V and J ends, which lost 8 bases and 5 bases, there was a span of 15 bases. The CDR3 loop reads CASGLHSGTEAFF. DNA for the CDR3: TGTGCCAGCGGGTTACACTCCGGGACTGAAGCTTTCTTT.

This clonotype was seen once. One junction end does not reproduce the germline sequence, and a read error may be involved. V gene TRBV7-7 combines with J gene TRBJ2-5; tentatively, D is TRBD1 or TRBD2 (6 bases each). The CDR3 is made up of 13 amino acids. Germline values: CDR1 SSHAT, CDR2 FNYEAQ (reference sequence). CDR3 in DNA: TGTGCTAGCAGCTTATGGGGGGCAGAGACCCAGTACTTC. Amino acids: CASSLWGAETQYF.

This clonotype is a singleton in its sample. Its ends do not fully match the called genes, so a read error is possible. The chain has TRBV7-2 and TRBJ1-2; D gene uncertain. This CDR3 has 15 residues. Germline values: CDR1 SGHTA, CDR2 FQGNSA. DNA for the CDR3: TGTGCCAGCAGCTCAAAACGTCAGACTCACTATGGCTACCCCTTC. Translated, it gives CASSSKRQTHYGYPF.

The chain combines TRBV7-2 with TRBJ2-3, with TRBD1 matching over 9 bases. Germline assignment: CDR1 SGHTA and CDR2 FQGNSA. V shed 5 bases and J 7 bases; nucleotides not matched to a gene: 7. The CDR3 is made up of 14 amino acids. The CDR3 loop reads CASSRNDRGNTQYF. In DNA, the CDR3 is TGTGCCAGCAGCCGAAACGACAGGGGGAATACGCAGTATTTT.

The V and J genes are TRBV20-1 and TRBJ2-2; D unclear. The CDR3 spans 13 residues. Germline V gives CDR1 DFQATT, CDR2 SNEGSKA (reference sequence). V lost 6 bases and J 1 base, leaving 9 bases between the germline ends. CDR3 protein: CSATDGNTGELFF. The CDR3 DNA reads as TGCAGTGCCACGGACGGGAACACCGGGGAGCTGTTTTTT.